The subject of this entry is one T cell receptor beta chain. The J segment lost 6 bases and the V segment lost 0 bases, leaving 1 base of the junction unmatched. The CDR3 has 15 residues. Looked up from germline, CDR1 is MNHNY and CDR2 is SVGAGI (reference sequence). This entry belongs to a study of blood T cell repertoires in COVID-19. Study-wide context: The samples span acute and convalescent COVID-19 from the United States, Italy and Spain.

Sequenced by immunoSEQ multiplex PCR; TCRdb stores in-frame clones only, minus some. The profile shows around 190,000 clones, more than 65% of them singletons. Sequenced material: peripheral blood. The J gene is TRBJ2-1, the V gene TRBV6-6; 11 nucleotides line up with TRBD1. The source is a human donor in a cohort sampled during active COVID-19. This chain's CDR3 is CASSYSGTGGNEQFF. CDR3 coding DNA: TGTGCCAGCAGTTACTCGGGGACAGGGGGCAATGAGCAGTTCTTC.